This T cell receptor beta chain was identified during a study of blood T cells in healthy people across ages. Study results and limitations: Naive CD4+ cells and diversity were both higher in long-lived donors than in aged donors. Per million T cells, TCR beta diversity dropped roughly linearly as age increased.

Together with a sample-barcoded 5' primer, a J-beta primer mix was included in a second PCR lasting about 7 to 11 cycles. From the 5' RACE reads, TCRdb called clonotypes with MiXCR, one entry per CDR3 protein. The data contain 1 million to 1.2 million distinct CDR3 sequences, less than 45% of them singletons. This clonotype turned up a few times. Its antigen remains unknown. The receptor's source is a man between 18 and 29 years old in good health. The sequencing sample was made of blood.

The chain's CDR3 is CASSPEDGGTEAFF. CDR3 sequence (DNA): TGTGCCAGCAGCCCGGAAGACGGGGGCACTGAAGCTTTCTTT. This chain links TRBV6-5 with TRBJ1-1; weak D call: TRBD1 (5 bases). This CDR3 has 14 residues. Trimming left V 6 bases short and J 4 bases short, with 15 bases between. Germline CDR1 MNHEY, CDR2 SVGAGI.